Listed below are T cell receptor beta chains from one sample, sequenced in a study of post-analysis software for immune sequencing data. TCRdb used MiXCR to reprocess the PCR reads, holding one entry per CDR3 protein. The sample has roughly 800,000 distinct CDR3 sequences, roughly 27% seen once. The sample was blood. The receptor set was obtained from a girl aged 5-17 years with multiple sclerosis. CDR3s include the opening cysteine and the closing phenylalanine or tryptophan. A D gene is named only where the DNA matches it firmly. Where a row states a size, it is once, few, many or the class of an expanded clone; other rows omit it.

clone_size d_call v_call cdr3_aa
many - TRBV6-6 CASRRAGTDTQYF
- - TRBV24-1 CATSGVVSEQFF
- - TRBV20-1 CSAPREIKETQYF
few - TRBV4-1 CASSQPRSGAPNTEAFF
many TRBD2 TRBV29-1 CSVEGTSGLQETQYF
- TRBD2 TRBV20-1 CSARDYSGTYNEQFF
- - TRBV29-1 CSVPVGAWNEKLFF
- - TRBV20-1 CSARDGAMNTEAFF
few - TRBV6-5 CASIRTGRGRSGYTF
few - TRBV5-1 CASSWMGPYNEQFF
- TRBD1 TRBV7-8 CASSPRDRGSDEQYF
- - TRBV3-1 CASSHPGGRDYGYTF
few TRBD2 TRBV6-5 CASTPAGRSEQFF
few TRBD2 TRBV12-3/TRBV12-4 CASSLLAGRPTDTQYF
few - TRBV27 CASSFVDNTEAFF
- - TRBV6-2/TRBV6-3 CASSYGLGAVNSGPQHF
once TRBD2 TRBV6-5 CAGSYGTSGATDTQYF
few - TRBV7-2 CASSGNSPLHF
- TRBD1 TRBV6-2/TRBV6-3 CASSEQGSIRPQHF
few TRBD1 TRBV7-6 CASSLNRGAQTQYF
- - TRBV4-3 CASSQDKFMNTEAFF
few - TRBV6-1 CASRPYSYNEQFF
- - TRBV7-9 CASSSSIGEKLFF
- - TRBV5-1 CASSLGLSQNTEAFF
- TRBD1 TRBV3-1 CASNRNRGGPDTQYF
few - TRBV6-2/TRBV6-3 CASSYVPQGPTKNIQYF
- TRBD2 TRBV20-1 CSASAGARTDTQYF
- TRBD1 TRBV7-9 CASSHHVDRGGAGGYTF
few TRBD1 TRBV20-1 CSAPPEQGASSDTQYF
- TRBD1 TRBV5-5 CASSPGGTGGFEEKLFF
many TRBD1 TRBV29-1 CSVRDRRYYGYTF
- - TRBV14 CASSQDRYGGSQYF
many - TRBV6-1 CASSPDGIRQGGDTQYF
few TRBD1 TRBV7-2 CASSLDTGANEKLFF
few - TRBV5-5 CASSKRGALQYTDTQYF
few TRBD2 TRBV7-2 CASSSELAGGSNTQYF
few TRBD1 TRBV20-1 CSVTGEQDEKLFF
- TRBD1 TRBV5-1 CASSKDRGRANYGYTF
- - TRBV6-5 CASSSRATAYEQYF
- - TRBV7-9 CASSLSPPIIKQFF
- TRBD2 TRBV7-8 CASSIGRASGRINEQFF
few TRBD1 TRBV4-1 CASSHDRGSPLHF
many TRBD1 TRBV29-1 CSVDGRGNIQYF
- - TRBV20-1 CSAQGRGPSYNEQFF
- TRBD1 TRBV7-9 CASSRRDRESETQYF
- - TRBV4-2 CASSRLGDAHERYF
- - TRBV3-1 CASSQEDSFLYGYTF
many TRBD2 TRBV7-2 CASSLALLAGDGGEQFF
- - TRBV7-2 CASSSNGGQETQYF